Described below is a single T cell receptor (beta chain) sequence and its context. Its specific antigen is unknown. Qualities for individual bases were not recorded, and no much larger clone is one base off. Each clonotype received, on average, about 10x coverage in deep resolution sequencing performed on a MiSeq, where the target depth lay between 1 in 1 million and 1 in 200,000 T cells. The immunoSEQ hsTCRB Kit was used to generate the TCR beta libraries. Per the original workflow: ImmunoSEQ Data Assistant and ImmunoSEQ Analyzer were used for data analysis, and V, D and J genes were assigned according to IMGT definitions. Clonality, which ranges from 0 to 1, was calculated as one minus the normalized Shannon entropy of productive rearrangement frequencies. Only overrepresented clonotypes making up at least 0.05% of the repertoire of each patient were included in the public clonotype analysis. About a dozen age-matched healthy donor repertoires from immuneACCESS were used as controls for clonality. Here the immuneACCESS table is served through TCRdb, limited to in-frame sequences with V and J called. Missing clones are a known gap in these copies; in checked studies unresolved V genes cover under half, and the rest lacks a known reason. V, J and clone size are those of that table, while D and trimming were read from the DNA. A total of tens of thousands of clones appear in this sample, 90% of them only once. The ten largest clonotypes hold roughly 3% of the sample.

This sample's time point label indicates: about a year on ibrutinib. For TCR beta library preparation, approximately 2.2 micrograms of genomic DNA were isolated from cryopreserved PBMCs. Longitudinal blood samples from CLL patients on ibrutinib monotherapy were analyzed using high-throughput TCR beta sequencing. The patients were enrolled in a single-center, open-label phase 2 trial of ibrutinib monotherapy. The sample is drawn from a study of cytotoxic CD8 clonotypes in ibrutinib-treated CLL (TCRdb year 2021). Background on the whole study: The cohort had 11 to 12 relapsed/refractory and some 15 treatment-naive patients; roughly 17 were IGHV unmutated. Cryopreserved peripheral blood mononuclear cells were collected before treatment, at response, and at either disease progression or sustained remission. Longitudinal samples were obtainable from about 30% of the roughly 86 participants in the trial. On average, each sample had approximately 260,000 productive templates and approximately 100,000 productive rearrangements. Samples at response were collected after a median of 12 months of treatment, with a range of about 6 to 36 months. Partial responses were observed in roughly 25 patients and complete responses in 2; after a median follow-up of around 64 months, remission was maintained in some 14 patients and progression was observed in some 12. Patients were still on ibrutinib when every remission and progressive disease sample was collected.

Paper-wide results and their limitations: Baseline clonality exceeded that of age-matched healthy donors and correlated strongly with circulating CD8+ T-cell counts. Sampling times were not matched between sustained-remission and progressing patients, and lymph node repertoires were not studied. Public clonotypes were rare and either contracted or stayed stable during treatment, and the rise in clonality at ibrutinib response reflected the expansion of private clonotypes. Clonality increased at ibrutinib response, stayed stable in sustained remission, and fell back toward baseline at progression.

V is shortened by 0 bases, J by 0 bases, and the region joining them spans 12 bases. CDR1 and CDR2, looked up from the germline V gene, are LGHNA and YSLEER. The CDR3, cysteine through phenylalanine, is 16 amino acids long. Only CDR3 DNA remains: 48 bases, in frame from the first base. Sequencing was performed on PBMCs, taken after 12 months of ibrutinib treatment. The chain joins TRBV4-3 to TRBJ2-7; matching of 6 bases hints at TRBD2 as the D gene. The sequence came from a human donor with chronic lymphocytic leukemia. Here the CDR3 is given as CASSQDPQLASYEQYF. The DNA sequence is TGCGCCAGCAGCCAAGACCCCCAACTAGCCTCCTACGAGCAGTACTTC.